This TCR beta chain stems from a study of shared clonotypes between healthy human individuals. Every immunoSEQ plate was one replicate of a subset's evenly spread DNA. About 28,000 T cell genomes (300 ng DNA) went into each PBMC replicate. Method: immunoSEQ multiplex PCR; TCRdb's copy keeps in-frame clones and lacks some. The table has roughly 490,000 clones, 76% seen once. Regarding this clone: A far larger clone is one base from this, pointing to a likely read error.

Sequencing was carried out using PBMCs. The receptor's source is a woman aged 40 to 55 in good health. Some clones in this sample may be carry-over from other donors' samples.

The CDR3, as DNA: TGTGCCTGGAGCGCCGGGGGCCTTGAAGCTTTCTTT. As protein: CAWSAGGLEAFF. The chain combines TRBV30 with TRBJ1-1; the D gene is possibly TRBD1 (6 bases). V gave up 3 bases and J gave up 7 bases, with 12 bases separating them. Germline CDR1 is GTSNPN and CDR2 is SVGIG (reference sequence). This CDR3 is 12 amino acids long.